A selection of T cell receptor beta chains follows, all from one sample in a study of cytomegalovirus exposure and HLA in healthy donors. Method: immunoSEQ multiplex PCR; TCRdb's copy keeps in-frame clones and lacks some. The table has around 90,000 clones, about four fifths seen once; the top ten hold about 3.6%. Sequencing used PBMCs. Receptor source: a male donor in good health and CMV-seropositive. CDR3s include the opening cysteine and the closing phenylalanine or tryptophan. The D gene is left open where the match is weak. Rows give clone size only sometimes, using once, few, many, or a class for an expanded clone.

>TRBD2|-|TRBJ2-1|TRBV7-6
TGTGCCAGCAGCCCCACCCCCACTAGCGGGAGGTACAATGAGCAGTTCTTC
CASSPTPTSGRYNEQFF
>-|-|TRBJ1-2|TRBV5-4
TGTGCCAGCAACCAACCGGGGTACGGCTACACCTTC
CASNQPGYGYTF
>TRBD2|-|TRBJ2-7|TRBV7-2
TGTGCCAGCAGCCCTAGCGGGGGGTACTCCTACGAGCAGTACTTC
CASSPSGGYSYEQYF
>-|-|TRBJ2-7|TRBV13
TGTGCCAGCAGCTTGGGGACACCTTCTTACGAGCAGTACTTC
CASSLGTPSYEQYF
>-|-|TRBJ1-1|TRBV6-5
TGTGCCAGCAGGCGTAGGACAACCACTGAAGCTTTCTTT
CASRRRTTTEAFF
>TRBD1|-|TRBJ1-1|TRBV6-1
TGTGCCAGCAGTCAGGGGGCCCTGAACACTGAAGCTTTCTTT
CASSQGALNTEAFF
>-|once|TRBJ1-2|TRBV9
TGTGCCAGCAGCCCCCGGGTGGGGGGTAGCTATGGCTACACCTTC
CASSPRVGGSYGYTF
>-|few|TRBJ2-3|TRBV5-1
TGCGCCAGCAGCTTGGTTCAGGATGTACTTGGTACGCAGTATTTT
CASSLVQDVLGTQYF
>-|-|TRBJ1-6|TRBV25-1
TGTGCCAGCAGTGATGGTCGGGTTAATTCACCCCTCCACTTT
CASSDGRVNSPLHF
>-|-|TRBJ2-5|TRBV5-1
TGCGCCAGCAGCGTCCAGGGGTATCAGGAGACCCAGTACTTC
CASSVQGYQETQYF
>TRBD1|-|TRBJ1-6|TRBV30
TGTGCCTCCGAGGGGGCGGTAAATTCACCCCTCCACTTT
CASEGAVNSPLHF
>-|-|TRBJ1-1|TRBV2
TGTGCCAGCAAATCGACAGATCGCACTGAAGCTTTCTTT
CASKSTDRTEAFF
>-|-|TRBJ2-7|TRBV27
TGTGCCAGCAGTTTGAGGAAGGATCGCGGCTCCTACGAGCAGTACTTC
CASSLRKDRGSYEQYF
>TRBD1|-|TRBJ1-6|TRBV10-3
TGTGCCATCAGTGGAGACAGGGAAGGCAATTCACCCCTCCACTTT
CAISGDREGNSPLHF
>TRBD1|-|TRBJ2-5|TRBV7-2
TGTGCCAGCAGCTTAGGTCGCAGGGGGCAAGAGACCCAGTACTTC
CASSLGRRGQETQYF
>TRBD1|-|TRBJ1-6|TRBV30
TGTGCCTGGAGTGTATTGAATAGAGACAGGGCTTATAATTCACCCCTCCACTTT
CAWSVLNRDRAYNSPLHF
>-|-|TRBJ2-7|TRBV5-1
TGCGCCAGCCGCCGGACAGCCGCCTACGAGCAGTACTTC
CASRRTAAYEQYF
>TRBD2|once|TRBJ2-7|TRBV13
TGTGCCAGCAGTTCGGGGGGAGGCGACGAGCAGTACTTC
CASSSGGGDEQYF
>-|-|TRBJ1-1|TRBV6-1
TGTGCCAGCAGTGAAAGGGCAGGGAGGGGCATGAACACTGAAGCTTTCTTT
CASSERAGRGMNTEAFF
>TRBD2|-|TRBJ2-2|TRBV7-6
TGTGCCAGCGGGACTAAACCAACCGGGGAGCTGTTTTTT
CASGTKPTGELFF
>-|-|TRBJ2-7|TRBV5-1
TGCGCCAGCAGCCAGGGAAGTCGTTACGAGCAGTACTTC
CASSQGSRYEQYF
>TRBD1|-|TRBJ2-1|TRBV6-4
TGTGCCAGCAGTGAACAGGGGGCGCGGAATGAGCAGTTCTTC
CASSEQGARNEQFF
>TRBD1|-|TRBJ2-2|TRBV6-5
TGTGCCAGCAGTGAGGGACAGGTCACCGGGGAGCTGTTTTTT
CASSEGQVTGELFF
>TRBD1|-|TRBJ1-5|TRBV9
TGTGCCAGCAGCGTAGGGACAGGGGGCGCGGGACAGCCCCAGCATTTT
CASSVGTGGAGQPQHF
>-|once|TRBJ2-2|TRBV6-5
TGTGCCAGCAGTTTTAGTAGAGGGGAGCTGTTTTTT
CASSFSRGELFF
>TRBD1|-|TRBJ1-6|TRBV2
TGTGCCAGCAGCGGACAGGGGGAAGACTCACCCCTCCACTTT
CASSGQGEDSPLHF
>TRBD2|-|TRBJ2-1|TRBV6-1
TGTGCCAGCAGACCTAGCGGGGGTTCCTACAATGAGCAGTTCTTC
CASRPSGGSYNEQFF
>-|-|TRBJ2-5|TRBV5-6
TGTGCCAGCAGCCAGCTTTCGGGGTCGGAGACCCAGTACTTC
CASSQLSGSETQYF
>-|-|TRBJ1-1|TRBV29-1
TGCAGCGTCTGGGCCGCGAACACTGAAGCTTTCTTT
CSVWAANTEAFF
>TRBD2|-|TRBJ2-7|TRBV7-8
TGTGCCAGCAGCTTAATAGCGGGGGGCGACGAGCAGTACTTC
CASSLIAGGDEQYF